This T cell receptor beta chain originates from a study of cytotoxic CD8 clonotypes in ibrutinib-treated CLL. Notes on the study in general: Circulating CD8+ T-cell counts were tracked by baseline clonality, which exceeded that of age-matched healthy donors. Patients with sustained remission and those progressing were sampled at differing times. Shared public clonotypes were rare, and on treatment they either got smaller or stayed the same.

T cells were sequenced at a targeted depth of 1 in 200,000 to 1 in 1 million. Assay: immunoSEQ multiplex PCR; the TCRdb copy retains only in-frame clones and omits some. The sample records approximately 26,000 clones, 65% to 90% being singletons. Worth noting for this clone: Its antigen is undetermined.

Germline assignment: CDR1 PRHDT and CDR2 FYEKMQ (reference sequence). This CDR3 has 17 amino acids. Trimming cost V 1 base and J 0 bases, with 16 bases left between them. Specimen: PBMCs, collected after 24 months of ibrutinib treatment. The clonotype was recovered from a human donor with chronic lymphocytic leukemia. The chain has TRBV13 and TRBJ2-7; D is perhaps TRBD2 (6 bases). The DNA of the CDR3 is TGTGCCAGCAGCTTAGCCCCGGGCGGGGCCAGCTCCTACGAGCAGTACTTC. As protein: CASSLAPGGASSYEQYF.